This T cell receptor (beta chain) originates from a study of T cells in Graves' hyperthyroidism and ophthalmopathy. Trimming left V 4 bases short and J 6 bases short, with 12 bases between. Germline lookup yields CDR1 ENHRY and CDR2 SYGVKD. The CDR3 contains 13 residues. Study outcomes and limitations: In simple terms, a model built on 13 V-J features told ophthalmopathy apart from stable hyperthyroidism. The model forecast ophthalmopathy, anticipating it by a median approximately 6.1 months before onset. Most clonotypes that expanded in the thyroid above 0.001 also showed up in blood.

Comments on this clonotype: The antigen is not known.

Using RNA transcripts as the source, TCR beta CDR3 regions were amplified. HTBI primers drove first-round RT-PCR of the TCR CDR3. Each CDR3 protein gets one entry after TCRdb re-called the multiplex PCR reads with MiXCR. The data contain hundreds of thousands of distinct CDR3 sequences, nearly 45% of them seen just once; the ten biggest clones take up under 8.5%. Uncontrolled infection, other autoimmune disease, pregnancy and lactation each barred patients from inclusion. The specimen sequenced was peripheral blood or thyroid tissue (not recorded which). This clonotype originated in an adult man with Graves' disease, either hyperthyroidism or ophthalmopathy (not recorded which). The V and J genes are TRBV10-3 and TRBJ1-2; D might be TRBD1 (6 bases). CDR3 bases: TGTGCCATCAGTGGGGCGACAGGTCATGGCTACACCTTC. The encoded protein is CAISGATGHGYTF.